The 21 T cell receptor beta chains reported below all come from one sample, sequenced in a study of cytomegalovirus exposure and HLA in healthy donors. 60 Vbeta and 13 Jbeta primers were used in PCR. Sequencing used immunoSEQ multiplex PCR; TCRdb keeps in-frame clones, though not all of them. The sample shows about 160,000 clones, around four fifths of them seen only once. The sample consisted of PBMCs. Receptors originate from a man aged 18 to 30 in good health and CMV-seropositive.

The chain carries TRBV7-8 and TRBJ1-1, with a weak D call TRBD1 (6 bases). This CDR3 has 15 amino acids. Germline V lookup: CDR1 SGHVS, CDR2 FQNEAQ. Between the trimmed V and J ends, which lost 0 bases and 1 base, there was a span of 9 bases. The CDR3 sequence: CASSLATGSNTEAFF. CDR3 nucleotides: TGTGCCAGCAGCTTAGCGACAGGTTCGAACACTGAAGCTTTCTTT.

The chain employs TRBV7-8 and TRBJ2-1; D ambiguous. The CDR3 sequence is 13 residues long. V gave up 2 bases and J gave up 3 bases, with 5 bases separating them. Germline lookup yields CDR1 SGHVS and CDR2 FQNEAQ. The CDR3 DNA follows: TGTGCCAGCAGCTTAAACAGCTACAATGAGCAGTTCTTC. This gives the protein CASSLNSYNEQFF.

CDR3 loop: CAISAFNNNEQFF. CDR3 DNA: TGTGCCATCAGTGCCTTTAACAACAATGAGCAGTTCTTC. The rearrangement links TRBV10-3 to TRBJ2-1; D is unclear. Per germline, CDR1 ENHRY and CDR2 SYGVKD. The germline V and J ends were trimmed by 4 bases and 5 bases, with 9 bases remaining between them. CDR3 length: 13 amino acids.

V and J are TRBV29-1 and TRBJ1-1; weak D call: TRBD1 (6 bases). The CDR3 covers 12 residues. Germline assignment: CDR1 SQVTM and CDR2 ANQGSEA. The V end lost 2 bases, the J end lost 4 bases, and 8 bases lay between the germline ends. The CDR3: CSVEQGSTEAFF. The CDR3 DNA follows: TGCAGCGTTGAACAGGGGAGCACTGAAGCTTTCTTT.

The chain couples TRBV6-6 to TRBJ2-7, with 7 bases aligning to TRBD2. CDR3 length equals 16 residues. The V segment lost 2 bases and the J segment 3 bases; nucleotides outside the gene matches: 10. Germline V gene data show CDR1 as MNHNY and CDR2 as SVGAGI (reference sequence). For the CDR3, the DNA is TGTGCCAGCAGTTACGCTAGTGGGGGGGAAGGCTACGAGCAGTACTTC. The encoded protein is CASSYASGGEGYEQYF.

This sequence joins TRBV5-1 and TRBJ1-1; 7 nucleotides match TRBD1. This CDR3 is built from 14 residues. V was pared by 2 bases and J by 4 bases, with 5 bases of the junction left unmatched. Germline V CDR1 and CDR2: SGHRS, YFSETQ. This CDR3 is CASSFRQGSTEAFF. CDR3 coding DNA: TGCGCCAGCAGCTTTAGACAGGGATCCACTGAAGCTTTCTTT.

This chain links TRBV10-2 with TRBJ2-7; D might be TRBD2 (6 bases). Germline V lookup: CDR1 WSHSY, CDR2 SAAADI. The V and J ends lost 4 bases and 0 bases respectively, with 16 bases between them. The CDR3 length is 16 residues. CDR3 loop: CASSAPGTQRSYEQYF. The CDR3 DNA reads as TGCGCCAGCAGTGCCCCCGGGACTCAGCGCTCCTACGAGCAGTACTTC.

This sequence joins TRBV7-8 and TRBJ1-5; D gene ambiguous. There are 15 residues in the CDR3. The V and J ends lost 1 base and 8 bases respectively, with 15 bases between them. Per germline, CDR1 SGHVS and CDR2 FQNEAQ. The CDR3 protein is CASSLGQGRIEPQHF. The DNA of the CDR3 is TGTGCCAGCAGCTTAGGGCAAGGGAGGATAGAGCCCCAGCATTTT.

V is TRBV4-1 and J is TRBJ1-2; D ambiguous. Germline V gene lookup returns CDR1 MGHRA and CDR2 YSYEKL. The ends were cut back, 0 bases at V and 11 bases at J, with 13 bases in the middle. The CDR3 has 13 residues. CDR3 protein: CASSQDGSGSYTF. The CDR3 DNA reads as TGCGCCAGCAGCCAAGATGGGTCCGGGTCTTACACCTTC.

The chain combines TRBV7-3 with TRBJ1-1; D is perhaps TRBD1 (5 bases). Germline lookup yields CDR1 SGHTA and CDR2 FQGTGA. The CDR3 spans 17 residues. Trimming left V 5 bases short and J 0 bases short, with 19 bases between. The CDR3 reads CASSPGPIRAMNTEAFF. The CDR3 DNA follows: TGTGCCAGCAGCCCCGGACCTATCAGGGCGATGAACACTGAAGCTTTCTTT.

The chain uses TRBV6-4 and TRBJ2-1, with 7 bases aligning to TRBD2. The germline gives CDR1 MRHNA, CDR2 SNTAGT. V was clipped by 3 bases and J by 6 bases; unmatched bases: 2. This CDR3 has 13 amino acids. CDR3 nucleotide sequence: TGTGCCAGCAGTGAGCGGGAGACCAATGAGCAGTTCTTC. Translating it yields CASSERETNEQFF.

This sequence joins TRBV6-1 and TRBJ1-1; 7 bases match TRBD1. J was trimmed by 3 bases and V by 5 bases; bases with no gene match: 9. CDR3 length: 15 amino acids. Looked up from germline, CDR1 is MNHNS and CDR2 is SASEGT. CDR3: CASSQLNTGDTEAFF. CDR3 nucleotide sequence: TGTGCCAGCAGTCAACTCAACACAGGGGACACTGAAGCTTTCTTT.

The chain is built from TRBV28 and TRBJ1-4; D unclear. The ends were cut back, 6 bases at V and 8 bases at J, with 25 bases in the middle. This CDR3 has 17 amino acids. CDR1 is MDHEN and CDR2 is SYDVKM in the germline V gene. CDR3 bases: TGTGCCAGCAGATGGCGATCCCATGACCCTCTCAGGGAAAAACTGTTTTTT. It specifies CASRWRSHDPLREKLFF.

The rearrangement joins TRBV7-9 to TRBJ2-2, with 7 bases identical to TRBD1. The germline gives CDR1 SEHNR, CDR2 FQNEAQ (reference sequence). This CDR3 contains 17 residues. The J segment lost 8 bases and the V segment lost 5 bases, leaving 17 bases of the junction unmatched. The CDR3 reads CASSTPPQDRPSGELFF. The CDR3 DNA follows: TGTGCCAGCAGCACACCGCCGCAGGACAGGCCGTCGGGGGAGCTGTTTTTT.

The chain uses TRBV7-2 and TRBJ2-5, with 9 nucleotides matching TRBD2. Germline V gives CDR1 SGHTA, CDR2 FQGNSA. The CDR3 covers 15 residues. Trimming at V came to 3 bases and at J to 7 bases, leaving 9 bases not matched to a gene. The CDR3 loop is CASSFLWTSAVTQYF. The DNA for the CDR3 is TGTGCCAGCAGCTTTCTATGGACTAGCGCCGTGACCCAGTACTTC.

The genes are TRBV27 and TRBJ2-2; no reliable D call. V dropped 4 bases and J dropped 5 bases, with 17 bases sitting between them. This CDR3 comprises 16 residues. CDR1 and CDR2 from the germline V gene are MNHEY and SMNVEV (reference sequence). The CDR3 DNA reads TGTGCCAGCAGTTCGTCCCAGGTGTTTGGGACCGGGGAGCTGTTTTTT. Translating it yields CASSSSQVFGTGELFF.

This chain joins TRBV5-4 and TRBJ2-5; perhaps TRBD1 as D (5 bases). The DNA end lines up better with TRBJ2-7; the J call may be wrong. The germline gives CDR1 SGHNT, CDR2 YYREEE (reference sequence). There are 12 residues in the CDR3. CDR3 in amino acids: CASSLQDYEQYF. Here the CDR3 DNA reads TGTGCCAGCAGCTTACAGGATTACGAGCAGTACTTC.

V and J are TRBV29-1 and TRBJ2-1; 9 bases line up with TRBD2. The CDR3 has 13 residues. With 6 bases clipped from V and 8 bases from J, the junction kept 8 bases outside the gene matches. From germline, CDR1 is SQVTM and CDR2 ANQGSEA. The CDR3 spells CSVVSGGGYEQFF. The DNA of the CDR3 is TGCAGCGTCGTTAGCGGGGGAGGGTATGAGCAGTTCTTC.

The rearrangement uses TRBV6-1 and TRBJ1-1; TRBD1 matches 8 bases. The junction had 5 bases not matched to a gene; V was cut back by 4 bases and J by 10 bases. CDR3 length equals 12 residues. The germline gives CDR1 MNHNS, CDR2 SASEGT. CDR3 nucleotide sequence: TGTGCCAGCAGTGCCGGACAGGGTGCAGCTTTCTTT. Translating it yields CASSAGQGAAFF.

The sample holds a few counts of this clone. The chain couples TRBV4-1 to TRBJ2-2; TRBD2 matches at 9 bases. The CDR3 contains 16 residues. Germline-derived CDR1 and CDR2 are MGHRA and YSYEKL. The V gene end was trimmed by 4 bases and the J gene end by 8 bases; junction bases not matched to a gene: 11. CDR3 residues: CASSPRVAGATGELFF. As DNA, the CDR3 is TGCGCCAGCAGCCCTCGGGTAGCGGGAGCTACTGGGGAGCTGTTTTTT.

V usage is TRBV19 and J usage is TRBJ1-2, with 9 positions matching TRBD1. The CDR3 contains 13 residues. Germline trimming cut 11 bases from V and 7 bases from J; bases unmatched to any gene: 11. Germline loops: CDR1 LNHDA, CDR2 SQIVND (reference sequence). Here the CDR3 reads CAGRDRERGGYTF. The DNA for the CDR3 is TGTGCCGGGAGGGACAGGGAACGTGGTGGCTACACCTTC.